A selection of T cell receptor beta chains follows, all from one sample in a study of blood T cells in healthy people across ages. TCRdb itself ran the 5' RACE reads through MiXCR, one entry per CDR3 protein. The sample lists 1.6 million or so distinct CDR3 sequences, about 35% occurring once. Sequences were obtained from blood. The origin of the receptors is a woman aged 30 to 39 in good health. Both conserved end residues are part of each CDR3. The D gene is left open where the match is weak. A clone size is listed for some rows: how often the clone was seen (once, few, many), or a class if it is expanded.

J,length,size,D,V,DNA,CDR3
TRBJ2-7,13,-,TRBD1,TRBV7-9,TGTGCCAGCAGCCCCGACAGGGTGTGGGAGCAGTACTTC,CASSPDRVWEQYF
TRBJ2-5,16,-,-,TRBV9,TGTGCCAGCAGCCCCAAGGCCTTAATGTACCAAGAGACCCAGTACTTC,CASSPKALMYQETQYF
TRBJ2-7,11,-,-,TRBV21-1,TGTGCCAGACCCCAGGGGGCGCGGCAGTACTTC,CARPQGARQYF
TRBJ2-3,13,few,-,TRBV29-1,TGCAGCGTTGTTGGGGAGGCGGGGGATACGCAGTATTTT,CSVVGEAGDTQYF
TRBJ2-1,13,-,-,TRBV20-1,TGCAGTGCTGCCCGGGCGCCTAACAATGAGCAGTTCTTC,CSAARAPNNEQFF
TRBJ2-7,11,few,TRBD1,TRBV30,TGTGCCTGGAACAGGGGCTACGAGCAGTACTTC,CAWNRGYEQYF
TRBJ1-5,18,-,-,TRBV19,TGTGCCAGTAGTATATCCCGCAGCCCCACCATCATAAGTCAGCCCCAGCATTTT,CASSISRSPTIISQPQHF
TRBJ2-7,14,few,-,TRBV28,TGTGCCAGCAGCTCCCTGGGGTCCCTTTACGAGCAGTACTTC,CASSSLGSLYEQYF
TRBJ1-5,11,-,-,TRBV10-3,TGTGCCATCAGTGATTATCGGCGCCAGCATTTT,CAISDYRRQHF
TRBJ2-7,15,-,-,TRBV7-3,TGTGCCAGCAGCTTAGCCGGGGGAGTGACCTACGAGCAGTACTTC,CASSLAGGVTYEQYF
TRBJ1-2,11,few,-,TRBV12-3/TRBV12-4,TGTGCCAGCCTACAGGTGGATGGCTACACCTTC,CASLQVDGYTF
TRBJ1-6,16,-,-,TRBV7-6,TGTGCCAGCAGCTTAGAGAGGTGGGGTGATGACTCACCCCTCCACTTT,CASSLERWGDDSPLHF
TRBJ1-1,14,-,-,TRBV20-1,TGCAGTGCTAGACTGGGCGGAGTAGTCACTGAAGCTTTCTTT,CSARLGGVVTEAFF
TRBJ2-5,11,few,-,TRBV20-1,TGCAGTGCACTGAAGGGGGAGACCCGGTACTTC,CSALKGETRYF
TRBJ2-7,15,-,-,TRBV6-1,TGTGCCAGCAGTTCCACAGGGATTCTAACCTACGAGCAGTACTTC,CASSSTGILTYEQYF
TRBJ2-1,16,many,TRBD1,TRBV7-2,TGTGCCAGCAGCTTAGTATCGGGACAGGGGAGCAATGAGCAGTTCTTC,CASSLVSGQGSNEQFF
TRBJ2-7,15,-,TRBD2,TRBV27,TGTGCCAGCAGTTCCAGACTAGCGGGAGTCGGCGAGCAGTACTTC,CASSSRLAGVGEQYF
TRBJ2-5,16,once,-,TRBV9,TGTGCCAGCACACCCGGGACACCGATGTACCAAGAGACCCAGTACTTC,CASTPGTPMYQETQYF